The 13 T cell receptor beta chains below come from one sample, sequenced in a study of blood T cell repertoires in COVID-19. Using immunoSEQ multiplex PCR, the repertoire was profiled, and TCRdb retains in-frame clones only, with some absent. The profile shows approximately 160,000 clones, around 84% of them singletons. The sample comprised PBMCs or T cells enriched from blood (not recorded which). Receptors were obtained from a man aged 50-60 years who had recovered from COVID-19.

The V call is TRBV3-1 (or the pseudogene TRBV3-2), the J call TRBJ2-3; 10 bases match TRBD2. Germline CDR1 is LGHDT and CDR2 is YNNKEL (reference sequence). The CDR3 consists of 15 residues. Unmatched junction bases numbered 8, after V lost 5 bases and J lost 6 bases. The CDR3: CASSSLSGGQDTQYF. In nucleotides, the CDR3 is TGTGCCAGCAGCAGCCTTAGCGGGGGGCAGGATACGCAGTATTTT.

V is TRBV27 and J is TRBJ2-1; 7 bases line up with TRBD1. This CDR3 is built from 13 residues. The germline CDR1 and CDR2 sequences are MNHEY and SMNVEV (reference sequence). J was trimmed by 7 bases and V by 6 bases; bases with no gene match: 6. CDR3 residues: CASRFTTGNEQFF. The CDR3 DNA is TGTGCCAGCAGGTTTACGACAGGGAATGAGCAGTTCTTC.

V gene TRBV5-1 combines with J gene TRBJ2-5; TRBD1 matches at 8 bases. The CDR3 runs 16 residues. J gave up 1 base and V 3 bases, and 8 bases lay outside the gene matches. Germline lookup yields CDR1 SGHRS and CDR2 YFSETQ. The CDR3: CASSSQPTGGQETQYF. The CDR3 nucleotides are TGCGCCAGCAGCTCCCAACCCACAGGGGGCCAAGAGACCCAGTACTTC.

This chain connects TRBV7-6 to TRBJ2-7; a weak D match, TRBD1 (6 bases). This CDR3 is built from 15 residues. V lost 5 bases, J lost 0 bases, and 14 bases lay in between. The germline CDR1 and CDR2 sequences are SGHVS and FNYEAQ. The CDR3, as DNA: TGTGCCAGCAGCCCAGGACAGTGGGTCTCCTACGAGCAGTACTTC. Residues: CASSPGQWVSYEQYF.

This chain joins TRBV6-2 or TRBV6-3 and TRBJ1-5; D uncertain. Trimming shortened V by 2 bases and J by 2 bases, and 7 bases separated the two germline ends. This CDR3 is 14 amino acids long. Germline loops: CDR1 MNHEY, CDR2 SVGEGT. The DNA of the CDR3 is TGTGCCAGCAGTTACCTTGGAGGCAATCAGCCCCAGCATTTT. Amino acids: CASSYLGGNQPQHF.

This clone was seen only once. CDR3 bases: TGCAGTGCTAGCGGGGGCAATGAGCAGTTCTTC. It codes for CSASGGNEQFF. The chain carries TRBV20-1 and TRBJ2-1; TRBD2 is a possible D gene (6 bases). CDR3 length: 11 residues. Germline V gene lookup returns CDR1 DFQATT and CDR2 SNEGSKA (reference sequence). Trimming shortened V by 3 bases and J by 6 bases, and 6 bases separated the two germline ends.

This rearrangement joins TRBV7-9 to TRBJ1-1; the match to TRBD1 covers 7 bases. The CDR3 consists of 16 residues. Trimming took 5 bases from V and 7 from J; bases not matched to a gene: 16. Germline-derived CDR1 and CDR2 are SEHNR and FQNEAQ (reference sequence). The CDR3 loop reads CASSLTRTGAHSEAFF. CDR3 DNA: TGTGCCAGCAGCCTAACGAGGACAGGCGCCCATAGTGAAGCTTTCTTT.

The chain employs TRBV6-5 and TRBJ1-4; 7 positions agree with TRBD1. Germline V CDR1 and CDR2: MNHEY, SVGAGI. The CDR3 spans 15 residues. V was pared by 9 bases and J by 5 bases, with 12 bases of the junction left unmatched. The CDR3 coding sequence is TGTGCCAGTTCCATACTAGGGGGCCCGAATGAAAAACTGTTTTTT. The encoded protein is CASSILGGPNEKLFF.

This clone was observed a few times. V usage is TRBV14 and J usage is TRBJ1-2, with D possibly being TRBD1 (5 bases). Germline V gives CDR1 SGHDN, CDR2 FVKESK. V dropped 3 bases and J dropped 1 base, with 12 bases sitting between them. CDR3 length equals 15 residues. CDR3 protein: CASSQSRGSNYGYTF. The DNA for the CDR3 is TGTGCCAGCAGCCAGTCTAGGGGCAGTAACTATGGCTACACCTTC.

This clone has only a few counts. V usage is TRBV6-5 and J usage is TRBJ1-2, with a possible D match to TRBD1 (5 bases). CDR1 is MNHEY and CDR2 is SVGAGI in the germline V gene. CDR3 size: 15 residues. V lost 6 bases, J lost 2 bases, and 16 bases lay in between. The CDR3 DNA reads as TGTGCCAGCAGCAATACAGGAATCCAAAACTATGGCTACACCTTC. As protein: CASSNTGIQNYGYTF.

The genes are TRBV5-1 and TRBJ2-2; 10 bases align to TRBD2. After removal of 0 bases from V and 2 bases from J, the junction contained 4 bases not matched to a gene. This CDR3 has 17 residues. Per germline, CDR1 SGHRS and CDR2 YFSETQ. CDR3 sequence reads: CASSLGPSGGNTGELFF. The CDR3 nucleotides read TGCGCCAGCAGCTTGGGCCCTAGCGGGGGTAACACCGGGGAGCTGTTTTTT.

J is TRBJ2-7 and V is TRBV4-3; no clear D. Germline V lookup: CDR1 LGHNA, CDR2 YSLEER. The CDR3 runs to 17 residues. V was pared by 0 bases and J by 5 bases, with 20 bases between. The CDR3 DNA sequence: TGCGCCAGCAGCCAAGAAGCAACGGGTTTCCCTAAGGACGAGCAGTACTTC. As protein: CASSQEATGFPKDEQYF.

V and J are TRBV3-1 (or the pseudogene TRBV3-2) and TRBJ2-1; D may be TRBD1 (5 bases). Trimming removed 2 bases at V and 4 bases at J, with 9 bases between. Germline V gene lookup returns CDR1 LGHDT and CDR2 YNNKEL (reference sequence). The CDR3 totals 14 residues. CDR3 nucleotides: TGTGCCAGCAGCCAACCGCAGGGTTACAATGAGCAGTTCTTC. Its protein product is CASSQPQGYNEQFF.